This T cell receptor beta chain stems from a study of persistence of HIV-infected CD4 T cells. On the study more broadly: CD4+ T cells responding to CMV or HIV-1 Gag were isolated. Study results and limitations: Within sorted populations, more oligoclonal TCRs accompanied more oligoclonal proviruses.

V was pared by 3 bases and J by 12 bases, with 17 bases between. The CDR3 covers 14 residues. The V gene's germline CDR1 is MNHNY and CDR2 SVGAGI (reference sequence). The stimulus was an HIV-1 Gag 15-mer peptide pool, 0.85 to 1 ug/peptide/mL. CD40L/CD69 double-negative CD45RO-high memory CD4+ T cells were collected. Points on this clone: Antigen unknown.

Sequencing used immunoSEQ version 4 in survey mode. Profiling relied on immunoSEQ multiplex PCR, and the TCRdb table lists in-frame clones only, not all of them. Among about 64,000 clones listed, about 77% were seen once. The chain links TRBV6-6 to TRBJ1-4, with unresolved D. Here the sequenced sample was CD4+ T cells sorted from PBMCs after roughly 18-hour stimulation, taken from a patient who received antiretroviral therapy. The receptor was isolated from an adult man with HIV who was CMV-seropositive. The CDR3 spells CASSYPGPKKELFF. DNA for the CDR3: TGTGCCAGCAGTTATCCCGGGCCTAAGAAGGAACTGTTTTTT.